The T cell receptor (beta chain) under discussion was sequenced for a study of cytomegalovirus exposure and HLA in healthy donors. General observations from the study: Available immune exposure information was restricted to CMV serostatus only. HLA alleles were associated with 18,000 or so TCR beta sequences in a later analysis at 0.05 false discovery rate. Indistinguishable V segments such as TRBV6-2 and TRBV6-3 were excluded. Later analysis suggested links between common viral pathogens and several top significant clusters.

Germline values: CDR1 SGHRS, CDR2 YFSETQ. This CDR3 has 14 amino acids. V lost 5 bases, J lost 0 bases, and 11 bases lay in between. To note about this clone: Its antigen is unknown.

The study ran its PCR with 60 Vbeta and 13 Jbeta primers. This table comes from immunoSEQ multiplex PCR, and its TCRdb copy is limited to in-frame clones, with some not included. The sample lists tens of thousands of clones, around 73% occurring once. The sample consisted of PBMCs. This chain joins TRBV5-1 and TRBJ1-1; tentative D call: TRBD1 (5 bases). The TCR was taken from a man aged 45-60 years in good health and CMV-seronegative. The CDR3 DNA follows: TGCGCCAGCAGTGAAGAGACAGTGAACACTGAAGCTTTCTTT. Its protein is CASSEETVNTEAFF.